These 27 T cell receptor beta chains were sequenced from one sample in a study of shared clonotypes between healthy human individuals. Here immunoSEQ multiplex PCR was the method, and the copy in TCRdb shows in-frame clones only, minus some. The table records roughly 1,800,000 clones, 85% to 95% of them present only once. In the naive CD8 group, cells lacked CD45RO and were positively selected for CCR7, so terminally differentiated effector memory CD45RA+ cells were left out. The sequenced sample was naive CD8+ T cells sorted from blood. These receptors were collected from a man in his late teens or twenties in good health.

Details on this clone: At one boundary the junction diverges from the germline segment, which might be a read error. Other nucleotide sequences from this sample produce the same CDR3. V gene TRBV27 combines with J gene TRBJ1-6, with D hard to call. CDR1 is MNHEY, CDR2 SMNVEV, per germline (reference sequence). The length of the CDR3 is 12 residues. CDR3 sequence reads: CASSLYNSPLHF. In DNA form, the CDR3 reads TGTGCCAGCAGTTTGTATAACTCACCCCTCCACTTT.

The chain has TRBV9 and TRBJ2-7; 15 nucleotides align to TRBD2. Germline V gene data show CDR1 as SGDLS and CDR2 as YYNGEE. The junction had 7 bases not matched to a gene; V was cut back by 3 bases and J by 6 bases. The CDR3 contains 16 residues. The CDR3 DNA reads TGTGCCAGCAGCGAGGGACTAGCGGGAGGCCCCGTCGAGCAGTACTTC. Translating gives CASSEGLAGGPVEQYF.

The gene calls are TRBV19 and TRBJ1-5, with unresolved D. Germline V gene sequence: CDR1 LNHDA, CDR2 SQIVND (reference sequence). CDR3 length: 13 amino acids. The germline V and J ends were trimmed by 3 bases and 6 bases, with 9 bases remaining between them. The DNA of the CDR3 is TGTGCCAGTAGTATGACGGGCCCTCAGCCCCAGCATTTT. Its translation: CASSMTGPQPQHF.

The V call is TRBV11-2, the J call TRBJ2-7; 10 nucleotides line up with TRBD2. The V segment lost 2 bases and the J segment 2 bases; nucleotides outside the gene matches: 3. The CDR3 loop spans 15 amino acids. Germline CDR1 is SGHAT and CDR2 is FQNNGV. The CDR3 coding sequence is TGTGCCAGCAGCTTATGGACTAGCGGCCCCTACGAGCAGTACTTC. The encoded protein is CASSLWTSGPYEQYF.

In the case of this clone: The sample carries other DNA sequences with the same CDR3. V gene TRBV13 combines with J gene TRBJ1-2; D is possibly TRBD1 (6 bases). CDR3 length: 15 residues. Germline values: CDR1 PRHDT, CDR2 FYEKMQ (reference sequence). Trimming shortened V by 0 bases and J by 3 bases, and 11 bases separated the two germline ends. The CDR3 DNA reads as TGTGCCAGCAGCTTAGGGACAGGTGGGGACTATGGCTACACCTTC. Translated, it gives CASSLGTGGDYGYTF. The variable domain in full, completed from reference TRBV13 and TRBJ1-2, reads AAGVIQSPRHLIKEKRETATLKCYPIPRHDTVYWYQQGPGQDPQFLISFYEKMQSDKGSIPDRFSAQQFSDYHSELNMSSLELGDSALYFCASSLGTGGDYGYTFGSGTRLTVV.

The chain combines TRBV14 with TRBJ2-2; possibly TRBD1 for D (5 bases). Between the trimmed V and J ends, which lost 4 bases and 6 bases, there was a span of 12 bases. Germline V gene lookup returns CDR1 SGHDN and CDR2 FVKESK. This CDR3 is 14 amino acids long. CDR3 DNA sequence: TGTGCCAGCAGCCTACGGACAATTGCCGGGGAGCTGTTTTTT. Its translation is CASSLRTIAGELFF.

The rearrangement links TRBV7-9 to TRBJ1-2, with TRBD1 matching over 7 bases. The germline V gene encodes CDR1 SEHNR and CDR2 FQNEAQ (reference sequence). This CDR3 comprises 14 residues. With 4 bases clipped from V and 4 bases from J, the junction kept 6 bases outside the gene matches. CDR3 nucleotides: TGTGCCAGCAGCTCCGGGACAGTGAGCTATGGCTACACCTTC. It codes for CASSSGTVSYGYTF.

The chain has TRBV5-4 and TRBJ1-1; 8 nucleotides align to TRBD1. The germline gives CDR1 SGHNT, CDR2 YYREEE (reference sequence). J gave up 0 bases and V 5 bases, and 15 bases lay outside the gene matches. The CDR3 contains 18 residues. CDR3 sequence (DNA): TGTGCCAGCAGACCGGGGGGCAGGGGGCGTTCCCTGAACACTGAAGCTTTCTTT. Protein product: CASRPGGRGRSLNTEAFF.

The chain combines TRBV10-3 with TRBJ2-3; D is ambiguous. The CDR3 is 13 residues long. Germline CDR1 and CDR2: ENHRY and SYGVKD. V was shortened by 2 bases and J by 10 bases, with 13 bases between the two germline ends. Here the CDR3 reads CAISEPPILPQYF. The CDR3 nucleotides are TGTGCCATCAGTGAGCCCCCCATTCTTCCGCAGTATTTT.

V gene TRBV7-9 combines with J gene TRBJ2-1; the D is unclear. CDR3 length: 15 amino acids. Per germline, CDR1 SEHNR and CDR2 FQNEAQ (reference sequence). Between the trimmed V and J ends, which lost 5 bases and 5 bases, there was a span of 16 bases. The CDR3 loop reads CASSTAYDFHNEQFF. The CDR3 nucleotides read TGTGCCAGCAGCACAGCATACGACTTCCACAATGAGCAGTTCTTC.

As regards this clone: The sample holds other DNA sequences that translate to the same CDR3. The J gene is TRBJ1-5, the V gene TRBV27; D gene unclear. The V and J ends lost 4 bases and 1 base respectively, with 8 bases between them. Germline V gene data show CDR1 as MNHEY and CDR2 as SMNVEV (reference sequence). The CDR3 runs 14 residues. CDR3: CASSYTGSNQPQHF. CDR3 nucleotide sequence: TGTGCCAGCAGTTACACGGGGAGCAATCAGCCCCAGCATTTT.

On this clone itself: The same CDR3 is also encoded by other DNA sequences in this sample. The chain links TRBV10-2 to TRBJ2-7, with D tentatively TRBD2 (6 bases). Germline values: CDR1 WSHSY, CDR2 SAAADI. V was pared by 8 bases and J by 0 bases, with 14 bases between. The CDR3 is 14 residues long. The CDR3 DNA follows: TGCGCCAGCTCAGAACTAGCCGACTCCTACGAGCAGTACTTC. Amino acids: CASSELADSYEQYF.

The V call is TRBV29-1, the J call TRBJ1-5, with a possible D match to TRBD1 (5 bases). CDR3 length: 14 amino acids. Trimming stripped 4 bases from V and 0 bases from J, with 10 bases between. Germline V gene data show CDR1 as SQVTM and CDR2 as ANQGSEA. The CDR3 DNA follows: TGCAGCGTTGCCGGGGACGGTAGCAATCAGCCCCAGCATTTT. Protein product: CSVAGDGSNQPQHF.

V gene TRBV27 combines with J gene TRBJ2-7; maybe TRBD2 (6 bases). V was shortened by 5 bases and J by 6 bases, with 17 bases between the two germline ends. The CDR3 is made up of 14 amino acids. Germline V lookup: CDR1 MNHEY, CDR2 SMNVEV (reference sequence). The CDR3 DNA follows: TGTGCCAGCAGTGAACAATTACTAGCAGTCGAGCAGTACTTC. Translating gives CASSEQLLAVEQYF.

The chain uses TRBV30 and TRBJ1-1; D remains unclear. The CDR3 covers 12 residues. Germline assignment: CDR1 GTSNPN and CDR2 SVGIG (reference sequence). Deletions cut 0 bases from V and 3 bases from J, with 5 bases between. Here the CDR3 reads CAWSVQDTEAFF. CDR3 DNA sequence: TGTGCCTGGAGTGTACAAGACACTGAAGCTTTCTTT.

This clone was seen a single time. The chain has TRBV6-5 and TRBJ2-7; no clear D gene. Germline CDR1 is MNHEY and CDR2 is SVGAGI. The V end lost 2 bases, the J end lost 3 bases, and 14 bases lay between the germline ends. The CDR3 length is 15 residues. In DNA form, the CDR3 reads TGTGCCAGCAGTTACCGTGGTACATGGGACTACGAGCAGTACTTC. It specifies CASSYRGTWDYEQYF.

The gene calls are TRBV10-3 and TRBJ2-7; D unclear. This CDR3 contains 13 residues. Trimming cost V 3 bases and J 4 bases, with 10 bases left between them. Germline CDR1 ENHRY, CDR2 SYGVKD. The CDR3 coding sequence is TGTGCCATCAGTGAAATAGCTGCTTACGAGCAGTACTTC. This sequence encodes CAISEIAAYEQYF.

As concerns this clone: The same CDR3 also results from other DNA sequences found in this sample. The chain carries TRBV5-6 and TRBJ2-2; D is undetermined. The germline gives CDR1 SGHDT, CDR2 YYEEEE. The CDR3 loop spans 13 amino acids. The V gene lost 0 bases and the J gene lost 5 bases, with 5 bases spanning the gap. CDR3: CASSLGGTGELFF. In DNA form, the CDR3 reads TGTGCCAGCAGCTTGGGGGGAACCGGGGAGCTGTTTTTT.

V and J are TRBV11-3 and TRBJ2-1; 8 bases line up with TRBD2. Germline assignment: CDR1 SGHNT and CDR2 YENEEA. J lost 8 bases, V lost 5 bases, and 5 bases had no gene match. The length of the CDR3 is 13 residues. The CDR3 region is CASSSGSSDEQFF. The CDR3 DNA reads as TGTGCCAGCAGCAGCGGGAGTAGCGATGAGCAGTTCTTC.

J is TRBJ1-2 and V is TRBV27, with D uncertain. CDR3 length: 13 residues. Per germline, CDR1 MNHEY and CDR2 SMNVEV (reference sequence). V dropped 6 bases and J dropped 2 bases, with 10 bases sitting between them. Here the CDR3 DNA reads TGTGCCAGCAGCCCATACAACAACTATGGCTACACCTTC. Its protein is CASSPYNNYGYTF.

V is TRBV27 and J is TRBJ1-1; no definite D call. Germline assignment: CDR1 MNHEY and CDR2 SMNVEV (reference sequence). V dropped 6 bases and J dropped 3 bases, with 11 bases sitting between them. The CDR3 loop spans 13 amino acids. The CDR3 protein is CASRPGRDTEAFF. As DNA, the CDR3 is TGTGCCAGCAGACCTGGTCGGGACACTGAAGCTTTCTTT.

The V and J genes are TRBV13 and TRBJ2-7; D gene ambiguous. The V and J ends lost 5 bases and 4 bases respectively, with 9 bases between them. Germline CDR1 PRHDT, CDR2 FYEKMQ (reference sequence). The CDR3 covers 12 residues. Here the CDR3 reads CASSLQRYEQYF. In nucleotides, the CDR3 is TGTGCCAGCAGCCTACAAAGGTACGAGCAGTACTTC.

The chain recombines TRBV4-1 with TRBJ2-7; D is possibly TRBD2 (5 bases). V gave up 4 bases and J gave up 3 bases, with 13 bases separating them. In germline, CDR1 is MGHRA, CDR2 YSYEKL. This CDR3 spans 14 amino acids. The CDR3 coding sequence is TGCGCCAGCAGCCCCCTCCTAGCAGACTACGAGCAGTACTTC. Encoded protein: CASSPLLADYEQYF.

In DNA, the CDR3 is TGTGCCAGCAGCTTGGACAGGGGGATTTTCTACTCTGGAAACACCATATATTTT. It is translated as CASSLDRGIFYSGNTIYF. V usage is TRBV5-6 and J usage is TRBJ1-3, with 8 bases matching TRBD1. CDR1 is SGHDT and CDR2 is YYEEEE in the germline V gene. V lost 0 bases, J lost 0 bases, and 8 bases stayed unmatched. The CDR3 sequence is 18 residues long.

The chain couples TRBV6-1 to TRBJ2-2, with 10 bases that match TRBD2. CDR1 is MNHNS, CDR2 SASEGT, per germline. CDR3 length: 17 amino acids. The V gene end was trimmed by 4 bases and the J gene end by 5 bases; junction bases not matched to a gene: 10. CDR3 amino acids: CASSAHLAGDLTGELFF. The CDR3 DNA is TGTGCCAGCAGTGCGCACCTAGCGGGGGACCTTACCGGGGAGCTGTTTTTT.

This chain links TRBV25-1 with TRBJ2-2; 10 bases agree with TRBD2. After removal of 2 bases from V and 3 bases from J, the junction contained 3 bases not matched to a gene. Germline CDR1 reads MGHDK; CDR2 reads SYGVNS. The CDR3 consists of 16 residues. Written as DNA, the CDR3 is TGTGCCAGCAGTGAACCCCTAGCGGGAGACACCGGGGAGCTGTTTTTT. Protein sequence: CASSEPLAGDTGELFF.

The rearrangement uses TRBV5-1 and TRBJ1-1; the D gene is possibly TRBD1 (6 bases). Germline V lookup: CDR1 SGHRS, CDR2 YFSETQ. There are 15 residues in the CDR3. V shed 5 bases and J shed 2 bases, with 16 bases lying between them. CDR3 protein: CASRGPPGTNTEAFF. In DNA, the CDR3 is TGCGCCAGCAGAGGGCCCCCAGGGACAAACACTGAAGCTTTCTTT.